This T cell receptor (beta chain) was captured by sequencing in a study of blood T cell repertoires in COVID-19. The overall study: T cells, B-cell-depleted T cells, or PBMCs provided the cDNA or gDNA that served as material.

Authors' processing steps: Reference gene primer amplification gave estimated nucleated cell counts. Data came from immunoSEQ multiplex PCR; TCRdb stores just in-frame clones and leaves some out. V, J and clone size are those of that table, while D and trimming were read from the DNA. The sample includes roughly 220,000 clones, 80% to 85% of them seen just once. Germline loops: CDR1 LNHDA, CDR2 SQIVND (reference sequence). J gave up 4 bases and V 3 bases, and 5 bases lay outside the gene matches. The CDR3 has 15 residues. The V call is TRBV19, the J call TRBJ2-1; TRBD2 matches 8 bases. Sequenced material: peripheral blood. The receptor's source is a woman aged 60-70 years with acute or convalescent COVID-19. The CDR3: CASSIGTSGYNEQFF. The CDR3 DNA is TGTGCCAGTAGTATCGGGACTAGTGGTTACAATGAGCAGTTCTTC.